Listed below are T cell receptor beta chains from one sample, sequenced in a study of radiotherapy plus CTLA-4 blockade in lung cancer. Profiling relied on immunoSEQ multiplex PCR, and the TCRdb table lists in-frame clones only, not all of them. Of roughly 80,000 clones in the sample, over 70% were seen once. This sample comprised peripheral blood, obtained from a patient treated with radiotherapy plus ipilimumab. These receptor sequences come from a human donor with non-small cell lung cancer who had a partial response to radiotherapy plus ipilimumab. Some clones in this sample may be carry-over from other donors' samples. CDR3s include the opening cysteine and the closing phenylalanine or tryptophan. Each record gives: clone size, J gene, V gene, D gene, CDR3 protein, CDR3 DNA. D genes are given only for firm matches. Rows may omit the clone size; those that give it use once, few, many or a size class.

>NA|TRBJ1-5|TRBV29-1|TRBD1
CSVRTGDQPQHF
TGCAGCGTTAGGACAGGGGATCAGCCCCAGCATTTT
>NA|TRBJ2-5|TRBV5-8|TRBD2
CVWASPGRETQYF
TGTGTCTGGGCGTCTCCCGGGAGGGAGACCCAGTACTTC
>NA|TRBJ2-2|TRBV7-7|NA
CASSLSGSGELFF
TGTGCCAGCAGCTTATCCGGTTCCGGGGAGCTGTTTTTT
>NA|TRBJ1-6|TRBV28|TRBD1
CATGDRESPPLHF
TGTGCCACCGGGGACAGGGAAAGTCCACCCCTCCACTTT
>NA|TRBJ2-1|TRBV7-2|TRBD1
CASSLTPGTVYNEQFF
TGTGCCAGCAGCTTAACCCCAGGGACAGTCTACAATGAGCAGTTCTTC
>NA|TRBJ2-1|TRBV7-2|TRBD2
CASSPQLAGGLNEQFF
TGTGCCAGCAGCCCGCAGTTAGCGGGGGGGCTAAATGAGCAGTTCTTC
>NA|TRBJ1-1|TRBV27|TRBD1
CASSLYSPTRDRPKAFF
TGTGCCAGCAGTTTATATAGCCCCACCCGGGACAGACCTAAAGCTTTCTTT
>NA|TRBJ2-2|TRBV11-3|TRBD1
CASSLQGADTGELFF
TGTGCCAGCAGCTTACAGGGGGCGGACACCGGGGAGCTGTTTTTT
>NA|TRBJ2-7|TRBV7-9|TRBD1
CASSPWDRGFEQYF
TGTGCCAGCAGCCCCTGGGACAGGGGCTTCGAGCAGTACTTC
>NA|TRBJ2-1|TRBV25-1|TRBD2
CASADPGTKPHEQFF
TGTGCCAGCGCAGATCCCGGGACTAAGCCCCATGAGCAGTTCTTC
>few|TRBJ2-7|TRBV7-9|TRBD1
CASSLETGWGEQYF
TGTGCCAGCAGCTTAGAGACAGGGTGGGGCGAGCAGTACTTC
>few|TRBJ1-5|TRBV6-1|TRBD1
CASSGTGDWRGNQPQHF
TGTGCCAGCAGTGGGACAGGGGATTGGCGTGGCAATCAGCCCCAGCATTTT
>NA|TRBJ2-3|TRBV11-2|TRBD2
CASSPVAGGQGDTQYF
TGTGCCAGCAGCCCGGTAGCGGGGGGGCAGGGAGATACGCAGTATTTT
>NA|TRBJ2-5|TRBV5-6|TRBD2
CASSFFATSGVETQYF
TGTGCCAGCAGCTTTTTTGCGACTAGCGGGGTGGAGACCCAGTACTTC
>NA|TRBJ1-5|TRBV5-1|TRBD1
CASSLGTGANQPQHF
TGCGCCAGCAGCTTGGGGACAGGGGCTAATCAGCCCCAGCATTTT
>once|TRBJ1-2|TRBV5-4|TRBD1
CASTFGQDPSYGYTF
TGTGCCAGCACTTTTGGACAGGACCCCTCCTATGGCTACACCTTC
>NA|TRBJ2-5|TRBV19|NA
CASSMPARQETQYF
TGTGCCAGTAGTATGCCAGCTAGACAAGAGACCCAGTACTTC
>few|TRBJ2-7|TRBV19|NA
CASSPSGLLGGYEQYF
TGTGCCAGTAGTCCTTCGGGACTCCTCGGGGGCTACGAGCAGTACTTC
>NA|TRBJ2-5|TRBV28|NA
CASSAPRGPQETQYF
TGTGCCAGCAGTGCCCCCCGGGGTCCCCAAGAGACCCAGTACTTC
>NA|TRBJ1-6|TRBV30|TRBD1
CAWDRDNSPLHF
TGTGCCTGGGACAGGGATAATTCACCCCTCCACTTT
>NA|TRBJ2-7|TRBV28|NA
CASTRGGITGAYEQYF
TGTGCCAGCACACGGGGGGGGATTACAGGGGCCTACGAGCAGTACTTC
>NA|TRBJ2-5|TRBV5-1|NA
CASSLRVGGSETQYF
TGCGCTAGCAGCTTGCGGGTGGGAGGAAGTGAGACCCAGTACTTC
>NA|TRBJ1-4|TRBV19|TRBD1
CASTLGSTGREKLFF
TGTGCCAGTACCCTTGGGTCGACAGGGCGGGAAAAACTGTTTTTT
>NA|TRBJ1-3|TRBV21-1|NA
CASSKLVGQGVYTIYF
TGTGCCAGCAGCAAACTAGTGGGACAGGGGGTTTACACCATATATTTT
>once|TRBJ1-1|TRBV19|NA
CASSFQGGGWETEAFF
TGTGCCAGTAGCTTTCAGGGAGGGGGATGGGAAACTGAAGCTTTCTTT
>NA|TRBJ1-2|TRBV5-4|TRBD1
CASSPGTVYGYTF
TGTGCCAGCAGCCCCGGGACAGTCTATGGCTACACCTTC
>NA|TRBJ2-2|TRBV27|NA
CASRGYSTGELFF
TGTGCCAGCCGGGGGTACAGCACCGGGGAGCTGTTTTTT
>NA|TRBJ2-1|TRBV19|TRBD2
CASSTPGGLRFNEQFF
TGTGCCAGTAGTACTCCGGGAGGGCTTCGCTTCAATGAGCAGTTCTTC
>NA|TRBJ2-1|TRBV7-6|TRBD2
CASSLLLGGGFYNEQFF
TGTGCCAGCAGCTTATTACTGGGGGGGGGATTTTACAATGAGCAGTTCTTC
>NA|TRBJ2-5|TRBV5-1|TRBD2
CASSLLGGSQETQYF
TGCGCCAGCAGCTTGCTCGGGGGGTCACAAGAGACCCAGTACTTC
>NA|TRBJ1-2|TRBV9|TRBD1
CASGQVNYGYTF
TGTGCCAGCGGACAGGTGAACTATGGCTACACCTTC
>NA|TRBJ1-1|TRBV10-1|TRBD1
CASRRDRGISEAFF
TGCGCCAGCAGAAGGGACAGGGGTATTTCTGAAGCTTTCTTT
>NA|TRBJ1-3|TRBV4-3|NA
CASSQGQGRAGNTIYF
TGCGCCAGCAGCCAAGGGCAGGGGCGCGCTGGAAACACCATATATTTT
>NA|TRBJ2-1|TRBV11-2|TRBD1
CASSPDRGRYNEQFF
TGTGCCAGCAGCCCCGACAGGGGGCGTTACAATGAGCAGTTCTTC
>NA|TRBJ2-3|TRBV7-9|TRBD2
CASLTPTSGGAGLGDTQYF
TGTGCCAGCCTTACACCCACTAGCGGGGGGGCCGGTTTGGGAGATACGCAGTATTTT
>NA|TRBJ2-2|TRBV10-3|NA
CAISESGVGGSTGELFF
TGTGCCATCAGTGAGTCTGGGGTCGGGGGAAGCACCGGGGAGCTGTTTTTT
>NA|TRBJ1-4|TRBV4-1|NA
CASSLGQGANEKLFF
TGCGCCAGCAGCCTTGGACAAGGGGCGAATGAAAAACTGTTTTTT
>NA|TRBJ2-1|TRBV11-2|NA
CASSYIGGEQFF
TGTGCCAGCAGCTACATCGGCGGTGAGCAGTTCTTC
>once|TRBJ2-2|TRBV5-1|TRBD2
CASSFASGRESGELFF
TGCGCCAGCAGCTTTGCGAGCGGGAGAGAGTCCGGGGAGCTGTTTTTT
>NA|TRBJ1-1|TRBV19|TRBD1
CASKQGIGENTEAFF
TGTGCCAGTAAACAGGGGATTGGGGAGAACACTGAAGCTTTCTTT